The 20 T cell receptor beta chains below come from one sample, sequenced in a study of CD8+ T cells in alopecia areata. Reverse transcribed after extraction, RNA yielded cDNA as the sequencing template. Generated by immunoSEQ multiplex PCR, the TCRdb table keeps only in-frame clones and is missing some. Altogether approximately 210,000 clones are present, 66% being singletons, with the ten largest covering roughly 1.2%. As for treatment: oral pan-JAK inhibitor, 5-10 mg twice daily. Material: CD4+ T cells sorted from blood, obtained around week 42, from a patient treated with tofacitinib. These receptors originate from a human donor with alopecia areata.

The chain employs TRBV5-6 and TRBJ2-5; 8 bases agree with TRBD2. CDR3 length equals 15 residues. Germline V gene sequence: CDR1 SGHDT, CDR2 YYEEEE. The V gene end was trimmed by 0 bases and the J gene end by 1 base; junction bases not matched to a gene: 2. For the CDR3, the DNA is TGTGCCAGCAGCTTGGTAGCGGGAATCCAAGAGACCCAGTACTTC. Encoded protein: CASSLVAGIQETQYF. Together with reference TRBV5-6 and TRBJ2-5, the CDR3 gives the full variable domain: DAGVTQSPTHLIKTRGQQVTLRCSPKSGHDTVSWYQQALGQGPQFIFQYYEEEERQRGNFPDRFSGHQFPNYSSELNVNALLLGDSALYLCASSLVAGIQETQYFGPGTRLLVL.

V gene TRBV11-3 combines with J gene TRBJ1-2, with no clear D. The CDR3 totals 12 residues. V lost 3 bases and J 6 bases, leaving 8 bases between the germline ends. The germline V gene encodes CDR1 SGHNT and CDR2 YENEEA. CDR3 sequence: CASSFNEHGYTF. The DNA of the CDR3 is TGTGCCAGCAGCTTTAACGAGCATGGCTACACCTTC.

The gene calls are TRBV4-3 and TRBJ1-5, with D unclear. CDR3 length equals 13 residues. In germline, CDR1 is LGHNA, CDR2 YSLEER. The V and J ends lost 0 bases and 6 bases respectively, with 6 bases between them. CDR3 in DNA: TGCGCCAGCAGCCAAGACGCGGCTCAGCCCCAGCATTTT. It codes for CASSQDAAQPQHF.

J is TRBJ1-6 and V is TRBV6-5; 7 bases are a match to TRBD1. Germline V gives CDR1 MNHEY, CDR2 SVGAGI. CDR3 length: 15 residues. V was pared by 6 bases and J by 6 bases, with 8 bases of the junction left unmatched. CDR3 sequence reads: CASRPTTGTNSPLHF. For the CDR3, the DNA is TGTGCCAGCAGGCCCACGACAGGGACTAATTCACCCCTCCACTTT.

V usage is TRBV30 and J usage is TRBJ2-3; D remains ambiguous. Trimming shortened V by 8 bases and J by 7 bases, and 16 bases separated the two germline ends. Per the germline V gene, CDR1 is GTSNPN and CDR2 is SVGIG (reference sequence). The CDR3 has 12 amino acids. The DNA for the CDR3 is TGTGCCATTCTGATGGCATCAAATACGCAGTATTTT. It codes for CAILMASNTQYF.

The chain uses TRBV6-1 and TRBJ2-4; tentatively, D is TRBD1 (5 bases). Trimming removed 7 bases at V and 3 bases at J, with 13 bases between. The germline gives CDR1 MNHNS, CDR2 SASEGT. There are 14 residues in the CDR3. The CDR3 protein is CASIPTGDKNIQYF. CDR3 bases: TGTGCCAGCATTCCAACAGGAGACAAAAACATTCAGTACTTC.

This clone has only one observation. The CDR3 here is CSVGAFEQFF. CDR3 nucleotide sequence: TGCAGCGTTGGCGCCTTCGAGCAGTTCTTC. The chain couples TRBV29-1 to TRBJ2-1; D is unclear. The V gene's germline CDR1 is SQVTM and CDR2 ANQGSEA. The CDR3 extends over 10 amino acids. V was clipped by 4 bases and J by 10 bases, with 8 bases between them.

V usage is TRBV29-1 and J usage is TRBJ1-1; D is ambiguous. CDR3 size: 13 residues. The V end lost 4 bases, the J end lost 0 bases, and 9 bases lay between the germline ends. Per the germline V gene, CDR1 is SQVTM and CDR2 is ANQGSEA. The CDR3 is CSVAPLLNTEAFF. In DNA, the CDR3 is TGCAGCGTTGCACCGCTACTGAACACTGAAGCTTTCTTT.

This chain joins TRBV15 and TRBJ1-1, with a weak D call TRBD1 (5 bases). The CDR3 runs to 14 residues. Trimming stripped 0 bases from V and 5 bases from J, with 10 bases between. Per the germline V gene, CDR1 is LNHNV and CDR2 is YYDKDF (reference sequence). CDR3 sequence (DNA): TGTGCCACCAGCAGAGACAGGGCGTCAACTGAAGCTTTCTTT. It specifies CATSRDRASTEAFF.

The V gene is TRBV14, the J gene TRBJ1-2; 8 bases are a match to TRBD1. Germline CDR1 SGHDN, CDR2 FVKESK. The trim removed 1 base at V and 6 bases at J, leaving 7 bases unmatched. This CDR3 comprises 15 residues. CDR3 nucleotides: TGTGCCAGCAGCCAAGCTGGGACAGGCCCCCATGGCTACACCTTC. It yields the protein CASSQAGTGPHGYTF.

CDR3 sequence: CASSLDRSTNYGYTF. CDR3 coding DNA: TGTGCCAGCAGCTTAGACAGGTCCACTAACTATGGCTACACCTTC. The chain recombines TRBV5-6 with TRBJ1-2, with D tentatively TRBD1 (6 bases). Germline values: CDR1 SGHDT, CDR2 YYEEEE. The CDR3 runs to 15 residues. Trimming took off 2 bases at V and 0 bases at J, with 11 bases between the two ends.

The chain carries TRBV29-1 and TRBJ2-1, with D unresolved. The CDR3 has 13 residues. The germline V and J ends were trimmed by 3 bases and 5 bases, with 11 bases remaining between them. Germline assignment: CDR1 SQVTM and CDR2 ANQGSEA. CDR3 protein: CSVDRPGDNEQFF. The CDR3 DNA reads TGCAGCGTTGATCGGCCCGGAGACAATGAGCAGTTCTTC.

V gene TRBV29-1 combines with J gene TRBJ2-5; D possibly matches TRBD1 or TRBD2 (5 bases each). The CDR3 totals 13 residues. Germline assignment: CDR1 SQVTM and CDR2 ANQGSEA. V was trimmed by 3 bases and J by 2 bases, leaving 10 bases between them. The CDR3 loop is CSVDRDEQETQYF. In DNA form, the CDR3 reads TGCAGCGTTGATAGGGACGAACAAGAGACCCAGTACTTC.

The CDR3 nucleotides read TGTGCCAGCAGGAGTAGCGGGGTTCACGAGCAGTACTTC. It specifies CASRSSGVHEQYF. The rearrangement uses TRBV6-5 and TRBJ2-7, with TRBD2 identical over 8 bases. V was clipped by 6 bases and J by 5 bases; unmatched bases: 6. Germline V gene sequence: CDR1 MNHEY, CDR2 SVGAGI. The CDR3 length is 13 residues.

The V call is TRBV7-3, the J call TRBJ2-3; D unresolved. V was shortened by 2 bases and J by 6 bases, with 15 bases between the two germline ends. CDR3 size: 15 residues. Germline lookup yields CDR1 SGHTA and CDR2 FQGTGA. CDR3 in DNA: TGTGCCAGCAGCTTACAGCCACATGGGGTGGATACGCAGTATTTT. Translated: CASSLQPHGVDTQYF.

The V call is TRBV4-3, the J call TRBJ2-2; D unclear. CDR1 is LGHNA and CDR2 is YSLEER in the germline V gene. V lost 1 base to trimming and J lost 4 bases, with 10 bases between them. CDR3 length equals 15 residues. CDR3 sequence (DNA): TGCGCCAGCAGCCAAGTTTCGCCGGGCACCGGGGAGCTGTTTTTT. Encoded protein: CASSQVSPGTGELFF.

The J gene is TRBJ1-1, the V gene TRBV30; 8 bases align to TRBD1. Looked up from germline, CDR1 is GTSNPN and CDR2 is SVGIG (reference sequence). This CDR3 spans 14 amino acids. With V trimmed by 1 base and J by 3 bases, 4 bases remained unmatched. The CDR3 DNA sequence: TGTGCCTGGAGTGGGACAGGGCAAGACACTGAAGCTTTCTTT. This sequence encodes CAWSGTGQDTEAFF.

This chain joins TRBV27 and TRBJ2-3, with 7 positions matching TRBD1. The CDR3 totals 13 residues. The germline CDR1 and CDR2 sequences are MNHEY and SMNVEV (reference sequence). The V segment lost 6 bases and the J segment 4 bases; nucleotides outside the gene matches: 4. CDR3 region: CASRRQGADTQYF. DNA of the CDR3: TGTGCCAGCAGAAGACAGGGCGCAGATACGCAGTATTTT.

The chain employs TRBV11-2 and TRBJ2-5, with no clear D. Trimming removed 7 bases at V and 3 bases at J, with 15 bases between. Germline assignment: CDR1 SGHAT and CDR2 FQNNGV. This CDR3 has 14 residues. The DNA of the CDR3 is TGTGCCAGCACGGACCGAAAGACGAAAGAGACCCAGTACTTC. This encodes CASTDRKTKETQYF.

This rearrangement joins TRBV7-2 to TRBJ1-3, with unresolved D. The V gene lost 3 bases and the J gene lost 0 bases, with 6 bases spanning the gap. CDR1 and CDR2 from the germline V gene are SGHTA and FQGNSA. The CDR3 runs to 14 residues. The CDR3 protein is CASSLGFSGNTIYF. In DNA, the CDR3 is TGTGCCAGCAGCTTGGGGTTCTCTGGAAACACCATATATTTT.